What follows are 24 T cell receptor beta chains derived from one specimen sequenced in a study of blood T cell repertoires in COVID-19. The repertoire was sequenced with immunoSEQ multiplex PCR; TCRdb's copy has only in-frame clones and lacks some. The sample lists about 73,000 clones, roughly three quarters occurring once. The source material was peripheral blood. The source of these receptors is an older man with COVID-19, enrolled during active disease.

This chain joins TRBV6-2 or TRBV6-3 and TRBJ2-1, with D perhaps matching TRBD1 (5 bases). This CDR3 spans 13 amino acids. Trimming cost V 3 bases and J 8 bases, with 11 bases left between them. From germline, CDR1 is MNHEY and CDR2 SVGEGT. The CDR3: CASSYGANYEQFF. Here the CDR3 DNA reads TGTGCCAGCAGTTATGGGGCCAACTATGAGCAGTTCTTC.

CDR3 DNA: TGTGCCAGCAGTTACGGGACTAGCGCCGAGCAGTACTTC. Protein product: CASSYGTSAEQYF. The chain joins TRBV6-6 to TRBJ2-7; 10 bases align to TRBD2. The CDR3 totals 13 residues. The germline gives CDR1 MNHNY, CDR2 SVGAGI (reference sequence). Losses at the gene ends were 2 bases for V and 6 bases for J; bases not matched to a gene: 1.

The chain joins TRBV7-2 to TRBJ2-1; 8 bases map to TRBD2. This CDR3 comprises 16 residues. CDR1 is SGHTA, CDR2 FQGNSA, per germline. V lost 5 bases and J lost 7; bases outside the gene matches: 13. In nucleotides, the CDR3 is TGTGCCAGCAGCATACAGCCCCGGGGGGGTGGGAATGAGCAGTTCTTC. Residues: CASSIQPRGGGNEQFF. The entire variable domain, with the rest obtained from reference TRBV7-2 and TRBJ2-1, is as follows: GAGVSQSPSNKVTEKGKDVELRCDPISGHTALYWYRQSLGQGLEFLIYFQGNSAPDKSGLPSDRFSAERTGGSVSTLTIQRTQQEDSAVYLCASSIQPRGGGNEQFFGPGTRLTVL.

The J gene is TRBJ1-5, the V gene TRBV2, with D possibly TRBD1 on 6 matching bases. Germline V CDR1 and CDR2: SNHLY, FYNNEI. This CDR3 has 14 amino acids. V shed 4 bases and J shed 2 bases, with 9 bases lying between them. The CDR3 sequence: CASSARQGNQPQHF. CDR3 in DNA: TGTGCCAGCAGTGCCCGACAGGGCAATCAGCCCCAGCATTTT. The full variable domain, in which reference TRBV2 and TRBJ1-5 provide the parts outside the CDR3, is EPEVTQTPSHQVTQMGQEVILRCVPISNHLYFYWYRQILGQKVEFLVSFYNNEISEKSEIFDDQFSVERPDGSNFTLKIRSTKLEDSAMYFCASSARQGNQPQHFGDGTRLSIL.

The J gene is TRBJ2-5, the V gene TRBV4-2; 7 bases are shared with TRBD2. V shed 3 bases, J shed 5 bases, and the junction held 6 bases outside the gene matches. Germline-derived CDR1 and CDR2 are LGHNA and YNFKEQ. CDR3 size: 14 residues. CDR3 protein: CASSQGGREETQYF. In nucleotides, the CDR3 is TGTGCCAGCAGCCAGGGGGGGAGGGAGGAGACCCAGTACTTC.

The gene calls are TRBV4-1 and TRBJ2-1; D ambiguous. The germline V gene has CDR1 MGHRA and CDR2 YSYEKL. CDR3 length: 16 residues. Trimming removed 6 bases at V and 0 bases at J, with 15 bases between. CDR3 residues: CASRLAARSSYNEQFF. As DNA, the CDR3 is TGCGCCAGCAGGTTAGCAGCGCGGAGCTCCTACAATGAGCAGTTCTTC.

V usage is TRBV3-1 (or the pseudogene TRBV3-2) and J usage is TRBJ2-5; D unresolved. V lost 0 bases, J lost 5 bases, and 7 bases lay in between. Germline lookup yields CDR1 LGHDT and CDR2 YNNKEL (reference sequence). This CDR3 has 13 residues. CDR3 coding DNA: TGTGCCAGCAGCCAAGATCTTCGGGAGACCCAGTACTTC. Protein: CASSQDLRETQYF.

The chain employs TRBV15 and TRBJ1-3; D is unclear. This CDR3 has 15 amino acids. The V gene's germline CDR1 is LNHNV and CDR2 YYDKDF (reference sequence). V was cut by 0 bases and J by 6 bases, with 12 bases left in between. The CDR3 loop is CATSRESGFENTIYF. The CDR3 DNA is TGTGCCACCAGCAGAGAATCGGGATTCGAAAACACCATATATTTT.

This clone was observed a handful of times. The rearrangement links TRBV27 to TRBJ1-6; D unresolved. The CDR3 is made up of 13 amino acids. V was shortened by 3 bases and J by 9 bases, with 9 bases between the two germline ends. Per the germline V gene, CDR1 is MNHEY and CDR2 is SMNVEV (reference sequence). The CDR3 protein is CASSLREGSPLHF. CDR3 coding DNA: TGTGCCAGCAGTTTGCGGGAGGGTTCACCCCTCCACTTT.

The CDR3 loop is CASVQDWNEQFF. CDR3 coding DNA: TGTGCCAGCGTACAGGATTGGAATGAGCAGTTCTTC. This chain joins TRBV18 and TRBJ2-1; D might be TRBD1 (5 bases). The CDR3 sequence is 12 residues long. Germline-derived CDR1 and CDR2 are KGHSH and LQKENI. V was trimmed by 8 bases and J by 7 bases, leaving 12 bases between them.

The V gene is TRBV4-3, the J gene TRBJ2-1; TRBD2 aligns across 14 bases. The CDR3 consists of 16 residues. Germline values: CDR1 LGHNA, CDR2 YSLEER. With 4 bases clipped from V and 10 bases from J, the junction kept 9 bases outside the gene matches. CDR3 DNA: TGCGCCAGCAGCCCCCTGGGACTAGCGGGAGTTGAGGAGCAGTTCTTC. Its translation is CASSPLGLAGVEEQFF.

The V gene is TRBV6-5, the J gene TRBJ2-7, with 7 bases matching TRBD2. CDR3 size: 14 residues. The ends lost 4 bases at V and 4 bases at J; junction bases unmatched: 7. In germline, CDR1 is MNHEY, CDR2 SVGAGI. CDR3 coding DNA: TGTGCCAGCAGTTTCACCGGGGACTATTACGAGCAGTACTTC. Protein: CASSFTGDYYEQYF.

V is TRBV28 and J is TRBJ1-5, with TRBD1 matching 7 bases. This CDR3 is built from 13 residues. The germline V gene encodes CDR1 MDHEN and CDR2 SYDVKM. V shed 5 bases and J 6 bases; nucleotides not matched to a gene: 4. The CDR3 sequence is CASSPGGIQPQHF. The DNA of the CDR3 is TGTGCCAGCAGTCCAGGGGGTATTCAGCCCCAGCATTTT.

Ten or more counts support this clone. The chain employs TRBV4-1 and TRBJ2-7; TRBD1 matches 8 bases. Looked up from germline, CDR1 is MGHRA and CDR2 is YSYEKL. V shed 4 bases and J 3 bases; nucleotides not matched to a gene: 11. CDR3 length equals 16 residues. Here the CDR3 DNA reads TGCGCCAGCAGCCGGGGTCCGGGACAGGCCTTCTACGAGCAGTACTTC. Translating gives CASSRGPGQAFYEQYF.

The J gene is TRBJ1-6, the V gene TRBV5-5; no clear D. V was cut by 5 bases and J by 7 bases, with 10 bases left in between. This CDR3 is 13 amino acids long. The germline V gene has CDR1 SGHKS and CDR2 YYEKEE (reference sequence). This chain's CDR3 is CASSTFGNSPLHF. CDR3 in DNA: TGTGCCAGCAGTACATTTGGCAATTCACCCCTCCACTTT.

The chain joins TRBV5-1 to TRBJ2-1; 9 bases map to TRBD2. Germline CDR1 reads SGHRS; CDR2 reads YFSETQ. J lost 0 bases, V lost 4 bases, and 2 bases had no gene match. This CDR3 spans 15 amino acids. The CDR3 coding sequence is TGCGCCAGCAGCATTAGCGGGGGCTCCTACAATGAGCAGTTCTTC. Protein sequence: CASSISGGSYNEQFF. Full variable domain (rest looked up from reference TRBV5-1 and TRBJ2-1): KAGVTQTPRYLIKTRGQQVTLSCSPISGHRSVSWYQQTPGQGLQFLFEYFSETQRNKGNFPGRFSGRQFSNSRSEMNVSTLELGDSALYLCASSISGGSYNEQFFGPGTRLTVL.

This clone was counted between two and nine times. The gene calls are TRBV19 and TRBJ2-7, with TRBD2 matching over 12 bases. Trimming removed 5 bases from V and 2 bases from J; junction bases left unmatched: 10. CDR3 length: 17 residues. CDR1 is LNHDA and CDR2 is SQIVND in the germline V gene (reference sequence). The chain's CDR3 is CASSGPTSGRTTYEQYF. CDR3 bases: TGTGCCAGTAGTGGCCCAACTAGCGGGAGGACCACCTACGAGCAGTACTTC.

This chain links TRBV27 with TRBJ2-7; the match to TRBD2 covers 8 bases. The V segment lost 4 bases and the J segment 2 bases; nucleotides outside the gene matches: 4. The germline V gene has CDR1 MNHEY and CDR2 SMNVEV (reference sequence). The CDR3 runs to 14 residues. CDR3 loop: CASSSGLVTYEQYF. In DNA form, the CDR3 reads TGTGCCAGCAGTTCGGGACTAGTTACCTACGAGCAGTACTTC.

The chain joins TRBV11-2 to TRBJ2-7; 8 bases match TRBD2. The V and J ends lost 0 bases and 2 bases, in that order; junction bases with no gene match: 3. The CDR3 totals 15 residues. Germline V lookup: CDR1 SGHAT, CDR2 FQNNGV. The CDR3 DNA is TGTGCCAGCAGCTTAGAGCTAGCGGGTCCCTACGAGCAGTACTTC. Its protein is CASSLELAGPYEQYF.

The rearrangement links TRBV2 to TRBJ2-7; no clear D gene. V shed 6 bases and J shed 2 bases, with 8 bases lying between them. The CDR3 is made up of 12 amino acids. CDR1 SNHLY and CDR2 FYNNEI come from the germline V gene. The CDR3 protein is CASSVTTYEQYF. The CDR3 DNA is TGTGCCAGCAGCGTGACAACCTACGAGCAGTACTTC. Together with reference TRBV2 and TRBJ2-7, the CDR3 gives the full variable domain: EPEVTQTPSHQVTQMGQEVILRCVPISNHLYFYWYRQILGQKVEFLVSFYNNEISEKSEIFDDQFSVERPDGSNFTLKIRSTKLEDSAMYFCASSVTTYEQYFGPGTRLTVT.

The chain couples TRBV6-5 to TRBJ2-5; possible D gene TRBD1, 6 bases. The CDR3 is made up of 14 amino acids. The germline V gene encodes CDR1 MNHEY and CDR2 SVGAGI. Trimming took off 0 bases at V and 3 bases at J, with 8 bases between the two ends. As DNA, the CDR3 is TGTGCCAGCAGTTACTCTTACAGGGAAGAGACCCAGTACTTC. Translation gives CASSYSYREETQYF.

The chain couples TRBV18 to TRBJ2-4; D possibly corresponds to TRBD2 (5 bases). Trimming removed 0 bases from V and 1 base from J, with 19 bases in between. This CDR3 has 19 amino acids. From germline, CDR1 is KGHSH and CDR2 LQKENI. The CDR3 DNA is TGTGCCAGCTCACCACCGGTGGGAGACCCCTATTCGGCCAAAAACATTCAGTACTTC. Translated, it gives CASSPPVGDPYSAKNIQYF.

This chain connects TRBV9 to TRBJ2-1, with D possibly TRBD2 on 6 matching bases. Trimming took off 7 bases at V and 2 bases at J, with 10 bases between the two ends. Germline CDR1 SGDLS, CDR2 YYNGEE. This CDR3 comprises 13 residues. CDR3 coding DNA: TGTGCCAGCGGGATAGCGGCCTACAATGAGCAGTTCTTC. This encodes CASGIAAYNEQFF.

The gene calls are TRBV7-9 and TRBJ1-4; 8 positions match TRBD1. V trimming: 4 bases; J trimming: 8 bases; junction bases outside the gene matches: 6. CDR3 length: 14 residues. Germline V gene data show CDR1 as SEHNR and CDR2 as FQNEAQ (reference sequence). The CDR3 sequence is CASSSRTGSEKLFF. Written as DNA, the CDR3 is TGTGCCAGCAGCTCCCGGACAGGGTCGGAAAAACTGTTTTTT. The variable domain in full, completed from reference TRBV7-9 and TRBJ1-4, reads DTGVSQNPRHKITKRGQNVTFRCDPISEHNRLYWYRQTLGQGPEFLTYFQNEAQLEKSRLLSDRFSAERPKGSFSTLEIQRTEQGDSAMYLCASSSRTGSEKLFFGSGTQLSVL.